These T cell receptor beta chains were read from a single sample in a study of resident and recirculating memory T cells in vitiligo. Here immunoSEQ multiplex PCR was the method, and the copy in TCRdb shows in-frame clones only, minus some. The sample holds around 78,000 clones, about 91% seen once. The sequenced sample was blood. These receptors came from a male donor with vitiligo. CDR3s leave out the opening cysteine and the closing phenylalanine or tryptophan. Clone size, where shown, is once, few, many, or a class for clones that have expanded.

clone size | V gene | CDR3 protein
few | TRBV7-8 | ASSWPEGRGSYEQY
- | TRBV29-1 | SVTPRAGVSFGEQF
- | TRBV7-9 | ASSWPGQGTYEQY
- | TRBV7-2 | ASSLVRAGGPQH
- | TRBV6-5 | ASSTDPNYGYT
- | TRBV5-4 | ASSLGTALSGNTIY
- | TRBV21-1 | ASSKAPGLARSTDTQY
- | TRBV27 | ASSLSAWQGYT
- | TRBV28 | ASWGGQEVSEAF
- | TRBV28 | ASRSYRRGSVGYT
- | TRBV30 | AWSVWEEQF
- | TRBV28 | ASSLNPSGVYSYEQY
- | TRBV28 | ASSSPIGQTLTEAF
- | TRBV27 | ASSSIKYSSAPNEQF
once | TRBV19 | ASSPYKGDSAKNIQY
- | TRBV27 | ASSLRGGRGLYEQY
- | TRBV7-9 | ATSQGGGGELF
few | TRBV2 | ASSDPLAGGDEQY
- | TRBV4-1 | ASSQRGLAGSKNIQY
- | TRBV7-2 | ASSNRVGNEQF
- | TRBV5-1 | ASSLAGSGGPGANVLT
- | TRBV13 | ASSLTTSGRVNTGELF
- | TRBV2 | ASSPGQGGTGELF
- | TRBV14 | ASSQSTGGWGEKLF
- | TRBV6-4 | ASSDGLANEQF
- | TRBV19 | ASSFAGTGTDIQY
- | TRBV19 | ASSRRGSGFEQY
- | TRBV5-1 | ASSLWTANPSTDTQY
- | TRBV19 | ASGGGEGAVDTQY
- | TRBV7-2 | ASSLTRDQPQH
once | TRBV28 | ASSLSPGRLNYEQY
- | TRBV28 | ANQRQGPREKLF
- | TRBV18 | ASSPRARVGSYEQY
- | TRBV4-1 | ASSPLGQGLYEQY
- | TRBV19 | ASSTLVGGTAYNEQF
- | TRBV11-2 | ASSPLDGSGQETQY
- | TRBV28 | ASHPGQGVTSTDTQY
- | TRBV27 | ASSLLSSSFMWQY
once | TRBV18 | ASSPVVNTGELF
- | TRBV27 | ASSIAAPHNEQF
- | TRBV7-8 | ASSLRVAEEGPSTDTQY
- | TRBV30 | AWSVAETQY
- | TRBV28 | ASTAGGREGPPLKGHYGYT
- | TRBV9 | ASSGGGPGNTIY
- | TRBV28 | ATRQSSYEQY
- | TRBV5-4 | ASSSRGTETQY
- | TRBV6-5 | ASSWEREEPDTQY
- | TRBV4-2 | ASSQDPWTGRSTDTQY
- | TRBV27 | ASSLSSGGYTDTQY
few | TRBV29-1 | SVEGQPAVNTEAF
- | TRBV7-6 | ASSLLRGFSKWLGQGYDGYT
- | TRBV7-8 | ASSGGVAGDYNEQF
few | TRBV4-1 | ASSQVLGQGAHGYT